This T cell receptor beta chain was recorded in a study of Graves' ophthalmopathy and Graves' hyperthyroidism. The authors amplified TCR beta CDR3 regions, and they did so from RNA transcripts for repertoire sequencing. The library came from an HTBI-primed first-round RT-PCR and a second-round multiplex PCR. TCRdb passed the multiplex PCR reads through MiXCR, listing each CDR3 protein once. Counted here are more than 300,000 distinct CDR3 sequences, about 15% occurring once; the ten biggest clones make up roughly 2.6%. V shed 2 bases and J shed 6 bases, with 8 bases lying between them. The CDR3 is made up of 12 amino acids. Germline V lookup: CDR1 LGHNT, CDR2 FRNRAP.

The sequence derives from an adult woman with stable Graves' hyperthyroidism. Input material: peripheral blood. The V call is TRBV12-5, the J call TRBJ2-7; D gene unclear. CDR3 amino acids: CASGLSTGEQYF. The DNA for the CDR3 is TGTGCTAGTGGTTTGTCGACCGGCGAGCAGTACTTC. The full variable domain, rest sourced from reference TRBV12-5 and TRBJ2-7, is DARVTQTPRHKVTEMGQEVTMRCQPILGHNTVFWYRQTMMQGLELLAYFRNRAPLDDSGMPKDRFSAEMPDATLATLKIQPSEPRDSAVYFCASGLSTGEQYFGPGTRLTVT.